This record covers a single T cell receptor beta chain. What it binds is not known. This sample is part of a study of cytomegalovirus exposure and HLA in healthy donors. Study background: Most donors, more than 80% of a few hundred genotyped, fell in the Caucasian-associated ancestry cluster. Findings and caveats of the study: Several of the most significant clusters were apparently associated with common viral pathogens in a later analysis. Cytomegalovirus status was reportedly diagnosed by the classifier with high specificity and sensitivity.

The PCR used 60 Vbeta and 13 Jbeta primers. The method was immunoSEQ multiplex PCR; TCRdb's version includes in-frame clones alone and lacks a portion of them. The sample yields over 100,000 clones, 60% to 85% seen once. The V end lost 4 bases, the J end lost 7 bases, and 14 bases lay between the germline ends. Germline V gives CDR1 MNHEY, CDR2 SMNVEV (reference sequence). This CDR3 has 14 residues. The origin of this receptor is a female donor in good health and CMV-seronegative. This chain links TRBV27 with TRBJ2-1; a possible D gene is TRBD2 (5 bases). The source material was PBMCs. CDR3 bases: TGTGCCAGCAGTTCCGGCGGGTGGGGTAATGAGCAGTTCTTC. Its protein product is CASSSGGWGNEQFF.